What follows describes a single T cell receptor (beta chain). The sample is drawn from a study of control samples from healthy donors and cancer patients. Only in-frame clones appear in the TCRdb table, and some are missing; sequencing was by immunoSEQ multiplex PCR. This table has around 80,000 clones, around 92% appearing once. The CDR3 spans 16 residues. Germline lookup yields CDR1 LGHDT and CDR2 YNNKEL (reference sequence). Trimming cost V 4 bases and J 0 bases, with 13 bases left between them. This rearrangement joins TRBV3-1 (or the pseudogene TRBV3-2) to TRBJ1-3; D gene ambiguous. The receptor's source is a man aged 50 to 59 in good health. The sample consisted of blood. CDR3 residues: CASSRRTGPSGNTIYF. CDR3 bases: TGTGCCAGCAGCCGCCGGACGGGCCCCTCTGGAAACACCATATATTTT.